These T cell receptor beta chains were read from a single sample in a study of identical twins. A single record per CDR3 protein comes from TCRdb applying MiXCR to the 5' RACE reads. The sample records approximately 470,000 distinct CDR3 sequences, 14% being singletons. This same sample was also taken into another study, of yellow fever vaccine responses in identical twins.

What was sequenced was CD4+ T cells sorted from blood. Receptor source: a woman between 18 and 29 years old in good health. Each CDR3 is given with its conserved first and last residue. Clone sizes are given selectively: once, few, many, or a class where the clone is expanded.

cdr3_aa	v_call	clone_size
CATSLGLAGFTDTQYF	TRBV28	few
CATATTGAGATDTQYF	TRBV24-1	few
CSAIRGQGNQPQHF	TRBV20-1	-
CASSFGTGRPFF	TRBV6-2/TRBV6-3	-
CASSFETTSYNSPLHF	TRBV12-3/TRBV12-4	many
CASSQSGGQHNEQFF	TRBV3-1	-
CATSRDQTGRTGELFF	TRBV15	many
CAWSVQDWGRDTQYF	TRBV30	-
CASKGNTPNTGELFF	TRBV5-1	many
CASSSHDRGYEQYF	TRBV5-1	few
CASSSQGRSSYEQYF	TRBV28	-
CSAGKGLAGKRAQETQYF	TRBV20-1	few
CSVGGSGKKGEQYF	TRBV29-1	many
CASRIDRAVSGYTF	TRBV12-3/TRBV12-4	-
CASSATWTGVTDTQYF	TRBV6-1	-
CASSLDGISDTQYF	TRBV7-9	-
CATSSRVNEQFF	TRBV15	-
CATKGGTSGTFNEQFF	TRBV6-1	-
CASSSSPGLAGLDTQYF	TRBV6-5	-
CASSGRGPLTYEQYF	TRBV6-1	-
CASSGSSVEQYF	TRBV5-6	few
CASLAGSGGDTQYF	TRBV11-2	few
CSVRATLLYEQYF	TRBV29-1	few
CASSSTSPGNSPLHF	TRBV7-2	-
CATSSRLRQGRKETQYF	TRBV15	few